Presented here are 23 T cell receptor beta chains from one specimen sequenced in a study of molecular identifiers for immune sequencing clone quantification. Via MiXCR, TCRdb re-called the PCR reads, giving one row per CDR3 protein. Of about 640,000 distinct CDR3 sequences in the sample, 15% to 20% are singletons; the top ten hold around 0.86%. Sequenced: naive CD8+ T cells from blood, with Jurkat cell RNA spiked in. Subset reported: FACS-sorted CD8+CD4-CCR7+CD45RA+ naive T cells. The receptors shown here come from a human donor in good health. Some libraries in this study had Jurkat cell RNA spiked in.

This clonotype has a count of ten or more. This chain connects TRBV7-6 to TRBJ1-5, with D possibly TRBD1 on 6 matching bases. The CDR3 loop spans 15 amino acids. The germline CDR1 and CDR2 sequences are SGHVS and FNYEAQ. Trimming took 5 bases from V and 2 from J, leaving 13 bases between them. CDR3 loop: CASSATGSRNQPQHF. The CDR3 DNA is TGTGCCAGCAGCGCTACAGGGTCTCGCAATCAGCCCCAGCATTTT. The whole variable domain, remainder taken from reference TRBV7-6 and TRBJ1-5, is GAGVSQSPRYKVTKRGQDVALRCDPISGHVSLYWYRQALGQGPEFLTYFNYEAQQDKSGLPNDRFSAERPEGSISTLTIQRTEQRDSAMYRCASSATGSRNQPQHFGDGTRLSIL.

The chain combines TRBV24-1 with TRBJ1-1, with 7 positions matching TRBD1. Germline-derived CDR1 and CDR2 are KGHDR and SFDVKD. The CDR3 totals 14 residues. V shed 3 bases and J 1 base; nucleotides not matched to a gene: 1. The CDR3: CATSDGTANTEAFF. For the CDR3, the DNA is TGTGCCACCAGTGATGGGACAGCGAACACTGAAGCTTTCTTT.

Many counts were recorded for this clonotype. The rearrangement joins TRBV6-2 or TRBV6-3 to TRBJ2-7, with 7 bases aligning to TRBD1. Germline trimming cut 4 bases from V and 3 bases from J; bases unmatched to any gene: 9. The CDR3 runs to 15 residues. Germline loops: CDR1 MNHEY, CDR2 SVGEGT. The CDR3 region is CASSLYPGQLYEQYF. The CDR3 region has the DNA TGTGCCAGCAGTTTATACCCGGGACAGCTCTACGAGCAGTACTTC.

This clonotype has ten or more counts. CDR3 region: CASSVGTATYEQYF. CDR3 in DNA: TGTGCCAGCAGCGTCGGGACAGCAACCTACGAGCAGTACTTC. This rearrangement joins TRBV5-4 to TRBJ2-7; 7 nucleotides match TRBD1. V shed 4 bases, J shed 2 bases, and the junction held 6 bases outside the gene matches. The CDR3 totals 14 residues. CDR1 is SGHNT and CDR2 is YYREEE in the germline V gene (reference sequence).

On this clonotype itself: A much more abundant neighbour one base away suggests this may be a read error. This rearrangement joins TRBV27 to TRBJ2-3; 8 bases fit TRBD1. The junction had 14 bases not matched to a gene; V was cut back by 11 bases and J by 1 base. CDR1 is MNHEY and CDR2 is SMNVEV in the germline V gene (reference sequence). This CDR3 region has 16 residues. CDR3 loop: CAGKTRTGLRTDTQYF. The CDR3 nucleotides are TGTGCCGGCAAAACCCGGACAGGGCTGCGCACAGATACGCAGTATTTT.

The V call is TRBV13, the J call TRBJ1-2, with 7 positions matching TRBD1. This CDR3 has 16 residues. The germline gives CDR1 PRHDT, CDR2 FYEKMQ (reference sequence). The V segment lost 1 base and the J segment 5 bases; nucleotides outside the gene matches: 10. The CDR3 spells CASSLVQSGQEYGYTF. The CDR3 DNA sequence: TGTGCCAGCAGCTTAGTCCAGTCCGGACAGGAGTATGGCTACACCTTC.

A remark on this clonotype: A single base separates this from a much larger clone, so it may be a read error. V and J are TRBV4-3 and TRBJ2-2, with D possibly matching TRBD2 (5 bases). Germline lookup yields CDR1 LGHNA and CDR2 YSLEER. The CDR3 covers 16 residues. The CDR3 here is CASSQVWDGWTGELVF. DNA for the CDR3: TGCGCCAGCAGCCAAGTATGGGATGGTTGGACCGGGGAGCTGGTTTTT.

This clonotype was seen repeatedly, ten times or more. This chain uses TRBV6-2 or TRBV6-3 with TRBJ1-5; D call uncertain. Germline loops: CDR1 MNHEY, CDR2 SVGEGT. Trimming cost V 3 bases and J 0 bases, with 9 bases left between them. The CDR3 is made up of 15 amino acids. The CDR3 nucleotides are TGTGCCAGCAGTTATTGGGGTTTTAGCAATCAGCCCCAGCATTTT. Translation gives CASSYWGFSNQPQHF.

This clonotype appeared many times. The chain links TRBV29-1 to TRBJ2-3; unclear D gene. The V end was cut by 2 bases, the J end by 2 bases, with 5 bases between. The CDR3 loop spans 12 amino acids. CDR1 and CDR2 from the germline V gene are SQVTM and ANQGSEA. CDR3 sequence: CSVELITDTQYF. CDR3 nucleotide sequence: TGCAGCGTTGAACTAATCACAGATACGCAGTATTTT.

This clonotype was recorded at least ten times. The chain has TRBV6-6 and TRBJ1-4, with TRBD1 as a possible D gene (6 bases). The germline V gene has CDR1 MNHNY and CDR2 SVGAGI (reference sequence). V was shortened by 4 bases and J by 2 bases, with 11 bases between the two germline ends. The CDR3 runs to 15 residues. The CDR3 protein is CASSSTGRTNEKLFF. The CDR3 nucleotides are TGTGCCAGCAGTTCCACAGGGAGGACTAATGAAAAACTGTTTTTT.

The chain uses TRBV28 and TRBJ1-6; D possibly corresponds to TRBD1 (6 bases). With 8 bases removed from V and 6 bases from J, the gap between germline ends came to 14 bases. This CDR3 is 14 amino acids long. CDR1 is MDHEN, CDR2 SYDVKM, per germline. In nucleotides, the CDR3 is TGTGCCAGCGGACCGGGACACCCTAATTCACCCCTCCACTTT. Translated: CASGPGHPNSPLHF.

This clonotype showed up just a few times. A much larger clone differs by one base, so this may be a read error. The chain recombines TRBV4-2 with TRBJ2-7; TRBD1 aligns across 12 bases. The CDR3 spans 17 residues. The germline CDR1 and CDR2 sequences are LGHNA and YNFKEQ. In nucleotides, the CDR3 is TGTGCCAGCAGCCAAGATCAACTGGGACAGGGGGCTGGGGAGCAGCACTTC. This gives the protein CASSQDQLGQGAGEQHF.

Of note for this clonotype: One base away lies a much larger clone, so this may be a sequencing read error. It is likely a read error, because the conserved phenylalanine at the end of the CDR3 is missing. V usage is TRBV7-2 and J usage is TRBJ1-6; 8 bases match TRBD1. Unmatched junction bases numbered 8, after V lost 5 bases and J lost 8 bases. The germline gives CDR1 SGHTA, CDR2 FQGNSA. The CDR3 is 15 residues long. CDR3 region: CASSQGSTGDSPLHL. The CDR3 DNA reads TGTGCCAGCAGCCAGGGGTCGACAGGGGATTCACCCCTCCACCTT.

There are many counts of this clonotype. The chain carries TRBV7-2 and TRBJ2-1; the match to TRBD2 covers 10 bases. The J segment lost 8 bases and the V segment lost 3 bases, leaving 7 bases of the junction unmatched. This CDR3 comprises 15 residues. Germline V gene lookup returns CDR1 SGHTA and CDR2 FQGNSA. Here the CDR3 reads CASSFLAGAWDEQFF. CDR3 nucleotide sequence: TGTGCCAGCAGCTTCCTAGCGGGAGCTTGGGATGAGCAGTTCTTC.

This sequence joins TRBV12-3 or TRBV12-4 and TRBJ2-7, with D tentatively TRBD1 (5 bases). Trimming cost V 6 bases and J 3 bases, with 15 bases left between them. This CDR3 comprises 14 residues. The chain's CDR3 is CASRTTADSYEQYF. CDR3 DNA: TGTGCCAGCAGGACGACAGCAGATAGCTACGAGCAGTACTTC.

This clonotype was detected only a few times. An end of the junction differs from the germline gene, which may be a read error. The V and J genes are TRBV29-1 and TRBJ2-7; D tentatively reads TRBD1 or TRBD2 (5 bases each). CDR1 and CDR2 (germline): SQVTM, ANQGSEA. CDR3 length: 13 residues. This CDR3 reads CGVQGPLSYEQYF. CDR3 in DNA: TGCGGCGTTCAGGGACCCCTCTCCTACGAGCAGTACTTC.

This clonotype has a count of ten or more. The chain joins TRBV24-1 to TRBJ1-5; D uncertain. This CDR3 is built from 13 residues. Trimming removed 3 bases at V and 1 base at J, with 3 bases between. CDR1 is KGHDR and CDR2 is SFDVKD in the germline V gene. The CDR3 is CATSDGSNQPQHF. The CDR3 DNA reads as TGTGCCACCAGTGATGGCAGCAATCAGCCCCAGCATTTT.

This chain links TRBV30 with TRBJ1-1; 7 bases line up with TRBD1. Looked up from germline, CDR1 is GTSNPN and CDR2 is SVGIG (reference sequence). CDR3 size: 15 residues. V dropped 0 bases and J dropped 0; count of bases not matched to a gene: 4. The DNA for the CDR3 is TGTGCCTGGAGTGTTGGGACAGCCATGAACACTGAAGCTTTCTTT. Encoded protein: CAWSVGTAMNTEAFF.

This clonotype was seen at least ten times. V and J are TRBV30 and TRBJ1-4; maybe TRBD1 (5 bases). Germline loops: CDR1 GTSNPN, CDR2 SVGIG (reference sequence). The V end was cut by 5 bases, the J end by 3 bases, with 10 bases between. The CDR3 has 13 residues. CDR3 sequence (DNA): TGTGCCTGGGCAGGGTTTTCTAATGAAAAACTGTTTTTT. Translation gives CAWAGFSNEKLFF.

The rearrangement links TRBV7-9 to TRBJ1-6; TRBD1 agrees at 7 bases. CDR1 and CDR2 (germline): SEHNR, FQNEAQ (reference sequence). V lost 2 bases to trimming and J lost 10 bases; unmatched junction nucleotides: 11. The CDR3 covers 16 residues. The CDR3 here is CASSLLFKTGKSPLHF. The CDR3 DNA reads as TGTGCCAGCAGCTTATTATTCAAGACAGGGAAATCACCCCTCCACTTT.

About this clonotype: Given a much more abundant clone one base away, this may be a read error. V and J are TRBV6-5 and TRBJ2-7, with no clear D. Germline V gives CDR1 MNHEY, CDR2 SVGAGI. This CDR3 is built from 13 residues. Written as DNA, the CDR3 is TGTGCCAGCAGTTACACCGGGTCCTGCGAGCAGTACTTC. Residues: CASSYTGSCEQYF.

Remarks on this clonotype: Since a much larger clone is just one base distant, this may be a read error. The chain combines TRBV6-1 with TRBJ2-5; D might be TRBD1 (6 bases). Looked up from germline, CDR1 is MNHNS and CDR2 is SASEGT. This CDR3 region has 14 residues. The CDR3 DNA reads as TGTGCCAGCAGTGGACAGGATAACCAAGAGGCCCAGTACTTC. As protein: CASSGQDNQEAQYF.

Comment on this clonotype: A much larger clone is a single base away; this may be a read error. The chain links TRBV12-3 or TRBV12-4 to TRBJ1-5, with no clear D. The CDR3 loop spans 15 amino acids. The CDR3 loop reads CASSLEFLSNQPRHF. Here the CDR3 DNA reads TGTGCCAGCAGTTTGGAGTTTTTGAGCAATCAGCCCCGGCATTTT.